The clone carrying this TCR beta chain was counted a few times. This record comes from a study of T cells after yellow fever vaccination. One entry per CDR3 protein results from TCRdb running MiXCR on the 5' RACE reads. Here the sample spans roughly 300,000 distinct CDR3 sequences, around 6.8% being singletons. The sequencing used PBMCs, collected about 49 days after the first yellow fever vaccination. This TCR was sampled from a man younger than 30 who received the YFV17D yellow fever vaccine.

The CDR3 here is CAIAGTGPYEQYF. CDR3 nucleotides: TGTGCCATCGCCGGGACAGGGCCGTACGAGCAGTACTTC. The V and J genes are TRBV7-2 and TRBJ2-7; 9 bases match TRBD1. The CDR3 runs 13 residues. Germline V CDR1 and CDR2: SGHTA, FQGNSA. The V gene end was trimmed by 10 bases and the J gene end by 4 bases; junction bases not matched to a gene: 8.